These 15 T cell receptor beta chains were all obtained from the same sample, sequenced in a study of blood T cell repertoires in COVID-19. Sequenced by immunoSEQ multiplex PCR; TCRdb stores in-frame clones only, minus some. The sample has under 130,000 clones, 69% seen once. Material: peripheral blood. The receptors derive from a man older than 75 with acute or convalescent COVID-19.

The chain uses TRBV28 and TRBJ1-4, with D perhaps matching TRBD1 (5 bases). The ends were cut back, 9 bases at V and 3 bases at J, with 17 bases in the middle. Germline V gene data show CDR1 as MDHEN and CDR2 as SYDVKM. The CDR3 length is 15 residues. In nucleotides, the CDR3 is TGTGCCAGTCAATTGGAGGGGCTGTCTAATGAAAAACTGTTTTTT. Amino acids: CASQLEGLSNEKLFF.

V and J are TRBV19 and TRBJ1-5, with TRBD1 as a possible D gene (5 bases). Trimming took off 7 bases at V and 1 base at J, with 11 bases between the two ends. Germline V lookup: CDR1 LNHDA, CDR2 SQIVND (reference sequence). This CDR3 region has 14 residues. CDR3 sequence (DNA): TGTGCCAGTACCCCCCGACAGAGCAATCAGCCCCAGCATTTT. As protein: CASTPRQSNQPQHF.

J is TRBJ2-1 and V is TRBV7-6; D is perhaps TRBD2 (5 bases). This CDR3 spans 15 amino acids. Germline V gene sequence: CDR1 SGHVS, CDR2 FNYEAQ. V was shortened by 1 base and J by 5 bases, with 12 bases between the two germline ends. The CDR3 sequence is CASSLEWEHHNEQFF. The CDR3 bases are TGTGCCAGCAGCTTAGAGTGGGAGCACCACAATGAGCAGTTCTTC.

This chain joins TRBV6-5 and TRBJ1-5; tentative D call: TRBD1 (5 bases). The CDR3 contains 11 residues. CDR1 MNHEY and CDR2 SVGAGI come from the germline V gene. The V and J ends lost 8 bases and 7 bases respectively, with 9 bases between them. The CDR3 bases are TGTGCCAGCGGGGGGGTCCAGCCCCAGCATTTT. Translating it yields CASGGVQPQHF.

This rearrangement joins TRBV19 to TRBJ2-2; TRBD1 matches at 8 bases. CDR3 length: 16 residues. Germline-derived CDR1 and CDR2 are LNHDA and SQIVND (reference sequence). Losses at the gene ends were 3 bases for V and 3 bases for J; bases not matched to a gene: 6. CDR3 amino acids: CASSIWTGRDTGELFF. DNA of the CDR3: TGTGCCAGTAGTATCTGGACAGGGCGAGACACCGGGGAGCTGTTTTTT. Full variable domain (outside the CDR3, taken from reference TRBV19 and TRBJ2-2): DGGITQSPKYLFRKEGQNVTLSCEQNLNHDAMYWYRQDPGQGLRLIYYSQIVNDFQKGDIAEGYSVSREKKESFPLTVTSAQKNPTAFYLCASSIWTGRDTGELFFGEGSRLTVL.

The chain employs TRBV5-6 and TRBJ2-3, with TRBD2 identical over 9 bases. Germline assignment: CDR1 SGHDT and CDR2 YYEEEE. V shed 9 bases, J shed 5 bases, and the junction held 10 bases outside the gene matches. This CDR3 comprises 14 residues. The CDR3 DNA sequence: TGTGCCAACCCGTTAGCGGGAGAATTAGATACGCAGTATTTT. Encoded protein: CANPLAGELDTQYF.

The rearrangement links TRBV2 to TRBJ2-1; tentative D call: TRBD2 (6 bases). The CDR3 sequence is 14 residues long. Germline V gene lookup returns CDR1 SNHLY and CDR2 FYNNEI. Trimming took 4 bases from V and 8 from J, leaving 15 bases between them. The CDR3 sequence: CASSGSGRGDEQFF. DNA of the CDR3: TGTGCCAGCAGTGGTAGCGGACGTGGGGATGAGCAGTTCTTC.

The chain recombines TRBV19 with TRBJ2-1; TRBD2 is a possible D gene (6 bases). Trimming took off 7 bases at V and 5 bases at J, with 15 bases between the two ends. This CDR3 has 14 residues. Germline loops: CDR1 LNHDA, CDR2 SQIVND (reference sequence). The CDR3 DNA reads as TGTGCCAGTAAAGTATCGGGGGTAGACAATGAGCAGTTCTTC. Translation gives CASKVSGVDNEQFF.

The chain couples TRBV7-6 to TRBJ2-2; tentative D call: TRBD1 (5 bases). CDR1 SGHVS and CDR2 FNYEAQ come from the germline V gene. Trimming stripped 1 base from V and 10 bases from J, with 13 bases between. CDR3 size: 14 residues. The CDR3 DNA is TGTGCCAGCAGCTTAGGGTCCGACAGACCGGAGCTGTTTTTT. It specifies CASSLGSDRPELFF. The variable domain in full, with the rest retrieved from reference TRBV7-6 and TRBJ2-2, is GAGVSQSPRYKVTKRGQDVALRCDPISGHVSLYWYRQALGQGPEFLTYFNYEAQQDKSGLPNDRFSAERPEGSISTLTIQRTEQRDSAMYRCASSLGSDRPELFFGEGSRLTVL.

CDR3 nucleotide sequence: TGTGCCAGCAGCCAAGGGACAGGGGCCCGAGGAGCTTTCTTT. Protein product: CASSQGTGARGAFF. The genes are TRBV3-1 (or the pseudogene TRBV3-2) and TRBJ1-1; 9 nucleotides agree with TRBD1. CDR1 LGHDT and CDR2 YNNKEL come from the germline V gene (reference sequence). V dropped 1 base and J dropped 10; count of bases not matched to a gene: 7. This CDR3 has 14 residues.

This clone was observed a handful of times. V and J are TRBV3-1 (or the pseudogene TRBV3-2) and TRBJ2-7, with D maybe TRBD1 (6 bases). V was shortened by 1 base and J by 2 bases, with 9 bases between the two germline ends. CDR3 size: 14 residues. Germline lookup yields CDR1 LGHDT and CDR2 YNNKEL (reference sequence). This chain's CDR3 is CASSQGGRTYEQYF. The CDR3 coding sequence is TGTGCCAGCAGCCAAGGGGGGCGAACCTACGAGCAGTACTTC.

The chain joins TRBV11-2 to TRBJ2-7; 11 nucleotides agree with TRBD2. The CDR3 is made up of 14 amino acids. Germline loops: CDR1 SGHAT, CDR2 FQNNGV. The trim removed 4 bases at V and 5 bases at J, leaving 4 bases unmatched. CDR3 sequence reads: CASSSSGRWNEQYF. CDR3 nucleotide sequence: TGTGCCAGCAGCTCTAGCGGGAGGTGGAACGAGCAGTACTTC.

A remark on this clone: This specimen includes other DNA sequences encoding the same CDR3. CDR3 in DNA: TGTGCCAGCAGCTTTAGCGGGACGACCTACGAGCAGTACTTC. Translated, it gives CASSFSGTTYEQYF. V usage is TRBV7-2 and J usage is TRBJ2-7, with 8 positions matching TRBD2. Trimming took 3 bases from V and 2 from J; bases not matched to a gene: 3. Germline V gene lookup returns CDR1 SGHTA and CDR2 FQGNSA. The CDR3 extends over 14 amino acids.

J is TRBJ1-5 and V is TRBV15, with D unclear. V was cut by 4 bases and J by 8 bases, with 12 bases left in between. From germline, CDR1 is LNHNV and CDR2 YYDKDF (reference sequence). The CDR3 is 13 residues long. The DNA of the CDR3 is TGTGCCACCAGCAACCTAAAGTTGGAGCCCCAGCATTTT. Translated: CATSNLKLEPQHF.

The chain uses TRBV25-1 and TRBJ2-4, with D unclear. From germline, CDR1 is MGHDK and CDR2 SYGVNS. CDR3 length equals 14 residues. V was shortened by 2 bases and J by 2 bases, with 7 bases between the two germline ends. The CDR3 sequence is CASSEAGSKNIQYF. The CDR3 DNA sequence: TGTGCCAGCAGTGAAGCCGGGTCCAAAAACATTCAGTACTTC. The whole variable domain, remainder taken from reference TRBV25-1 and TRBJ2-4, is EADIYQTPRYLVIGTGKKITLECSQTMGHDKMYWYQQDPGMELHLIHYSYGVNSTEKGDLSSESTVSRIRTEHFPLTLESARPSHTSQYLCASSEAGSKNIQYFGAGTRLSVL.